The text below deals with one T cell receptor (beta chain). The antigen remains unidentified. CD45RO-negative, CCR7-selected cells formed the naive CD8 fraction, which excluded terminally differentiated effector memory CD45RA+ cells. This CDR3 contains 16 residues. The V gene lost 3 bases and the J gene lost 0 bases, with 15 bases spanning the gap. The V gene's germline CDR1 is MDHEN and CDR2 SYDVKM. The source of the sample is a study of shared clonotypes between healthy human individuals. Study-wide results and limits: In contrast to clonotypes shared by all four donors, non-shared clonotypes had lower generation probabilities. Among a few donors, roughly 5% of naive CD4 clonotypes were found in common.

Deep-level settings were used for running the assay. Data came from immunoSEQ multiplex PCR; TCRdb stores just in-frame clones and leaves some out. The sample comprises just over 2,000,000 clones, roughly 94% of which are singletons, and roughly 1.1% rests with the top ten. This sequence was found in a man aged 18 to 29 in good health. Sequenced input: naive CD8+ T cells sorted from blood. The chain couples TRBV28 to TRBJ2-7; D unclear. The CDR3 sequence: CASSFPGRLLSYEQYF. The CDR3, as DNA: TGTGCCAGCAGTTTCCCCGGGCGGCTTCTCTCCTACGAGCAGTACTTC.